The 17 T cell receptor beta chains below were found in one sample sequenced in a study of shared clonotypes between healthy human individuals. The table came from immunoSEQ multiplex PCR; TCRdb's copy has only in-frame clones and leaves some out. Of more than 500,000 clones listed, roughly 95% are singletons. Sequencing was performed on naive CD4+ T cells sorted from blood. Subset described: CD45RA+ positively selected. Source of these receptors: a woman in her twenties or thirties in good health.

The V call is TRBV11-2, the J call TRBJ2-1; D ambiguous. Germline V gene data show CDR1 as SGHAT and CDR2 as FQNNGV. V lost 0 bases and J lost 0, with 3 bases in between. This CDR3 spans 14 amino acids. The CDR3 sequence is CASSLEGSYNEQFF. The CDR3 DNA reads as TGTGCCAGCAGCTTAGAGGGCTCCTACAATGAGCAGTTCTTC. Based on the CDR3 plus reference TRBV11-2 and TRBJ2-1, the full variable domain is EAGVAQSPRYKIIEKRQSVAFWCNPISGHATLYWYQQILGQGPKLLIQFQNNGVVDDSQLPKDRFSAERLKGVDSTLKIQPAKLEDSAVYLCASSLEGSYNEQFFGPGTRLTVL.

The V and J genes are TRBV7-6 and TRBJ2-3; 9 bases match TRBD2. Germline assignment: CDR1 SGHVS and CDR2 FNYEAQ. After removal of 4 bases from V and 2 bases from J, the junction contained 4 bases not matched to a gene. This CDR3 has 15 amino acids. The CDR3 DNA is TGTGCCAGCAGCTCGCGGGAGGGTGCCACAGATACGCAGTATTTT. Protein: CASSSREGATDTQYF.

CDR3 DNA: TGCGCCAGCAGCTTGGCGGGCAGCCAGATTTACGAGCAGTACTTC. Protein: CASSLAGSQIYEQYF. This chain links TRBV5-1 with TRBJ2-7; D is undetermined. The V end was cut by 0 bases, the J end by 4 bases, with 14 bases between. The CDR3 extends over 15 amino acids. Germline V lookup: CDR1 SGHRS, CDR2 YFSETQ.

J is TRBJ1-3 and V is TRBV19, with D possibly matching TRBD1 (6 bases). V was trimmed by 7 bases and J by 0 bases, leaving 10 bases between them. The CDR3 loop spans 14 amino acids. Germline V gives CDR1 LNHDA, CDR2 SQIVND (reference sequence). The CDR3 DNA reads TGTGCCAGTACGGGACACCTCTCTGGAAACACCATATATTTT. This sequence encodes CASTGHLSGNTIYF.

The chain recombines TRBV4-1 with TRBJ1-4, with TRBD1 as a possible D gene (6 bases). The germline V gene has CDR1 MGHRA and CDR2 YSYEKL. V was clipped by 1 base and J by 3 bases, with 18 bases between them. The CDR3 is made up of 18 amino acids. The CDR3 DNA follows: TGCGCCAGCAGCCAAGGATCAGGGGTTCGGCTGGCTAATGAAAAACTGTTTTTT. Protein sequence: CASSQGSGVRLANEKLFF.

In DNA form, the CDR3 reads TGTGCCAGCAGTTCAACAGGGTGGTCCTATGGCTACACCTTC. This encodes CASSSTGWSYGYTF. The chain couples TRBV6-6 to TRBJ1-2, with D perhaps TRBD1 (6 bases). Germline assignment: CDR1 MNHNY and CDR2 SVGAGI (reference sequence). Trimming took off 4 bases at V and 4 bases at J, with 13 bases between the two ends. The CDR3 runs to 14 residues.

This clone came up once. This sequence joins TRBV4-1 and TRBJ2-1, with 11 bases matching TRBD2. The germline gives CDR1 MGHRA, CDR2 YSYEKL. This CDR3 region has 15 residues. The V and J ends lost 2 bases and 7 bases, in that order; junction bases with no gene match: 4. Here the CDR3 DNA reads TGCGCCAGCAGCCAACTAGCGGGAGGTCGGAATGAGCAGTTCTTC. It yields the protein CASSQLAGGRNEQFF.

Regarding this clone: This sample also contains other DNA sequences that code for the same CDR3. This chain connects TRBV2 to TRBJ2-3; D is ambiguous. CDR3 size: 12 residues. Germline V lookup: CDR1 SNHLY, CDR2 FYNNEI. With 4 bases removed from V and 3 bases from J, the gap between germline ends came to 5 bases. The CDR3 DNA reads TGTGCCAGCAGTGCCGGGACAGATACGCAGTATTTT. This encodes CASSAGTDTQYF.

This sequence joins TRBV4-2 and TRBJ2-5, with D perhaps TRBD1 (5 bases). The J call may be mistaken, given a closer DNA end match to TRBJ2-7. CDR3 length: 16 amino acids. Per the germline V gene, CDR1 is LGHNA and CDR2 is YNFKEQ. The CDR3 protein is CASSQDLGQLSNEQYF. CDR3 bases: TGTGCCAGCAGCCAAGATTTGGGGCAGTTGTCTAACGAGCAGTACTTC.

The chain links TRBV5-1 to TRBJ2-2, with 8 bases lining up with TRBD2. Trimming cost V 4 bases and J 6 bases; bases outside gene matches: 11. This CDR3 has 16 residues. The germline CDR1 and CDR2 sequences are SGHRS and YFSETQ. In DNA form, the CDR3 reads TGCGCCAGCAGCCCTATAGCGGGAAACTGGGCCGGGGAGCTGTTTTTT. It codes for CASSPIAGNWAGELFF.

This CDR3 is CASSLSAGGGEQYF. The CDR3 DNA reads TGTGCCAGCAGTTTATCTGCGGGAGGGGGCGAGCAGTACTTC. This chain links TRBV28 with TRBJ2-7; TRBD2 agrees at 9 bases. V lost 1 base, J lost 6 bases, and 4 bases stayed unmatched. The CDR3 has 14 amino acids. Germline V CDR1 and CDR2: MDHEN, SYDVKM. The full variable domain, in which reference TRBV28 and TRBJ2-7 provide the parts outside the CDR3, is DVKVTQSSRYLVKRTGEKVFLECVQDMDHENMFWYRQDPGLGLRLIYFSYDVKMKEKGDIPEGYSVSREKKERFSLILESASTNQTSMYLCASSLSAGGGEQYFGPGTRLTVT.

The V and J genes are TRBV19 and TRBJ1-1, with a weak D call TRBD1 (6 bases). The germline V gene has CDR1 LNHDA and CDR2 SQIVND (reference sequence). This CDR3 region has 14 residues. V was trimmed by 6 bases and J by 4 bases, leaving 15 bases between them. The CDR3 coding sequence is TGTGCCAGTAGCCTGGGGGTAGGGGGCACTGAAGCTTTCTTT. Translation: CASSLGVGGTEAFF. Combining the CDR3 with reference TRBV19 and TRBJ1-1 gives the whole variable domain DGGITQSPKYLFRKEGQNVTLSCEQNLNHDAMYWYRQDPGQGLRLIYYSQIVNDFQKGDIAEGYSVSREKKESFPLTVTSAQKNPTAFYLCASSLGVGGTEAFFGQGTRLTVV.

CDR3 amino acids: CASSTAVRGAYTEAFF. DNA of the CDR3: TGTGCCAGTAGTACAGCTGTCAGGGGGGCTTACACTGAAGCTTTCTTT. V and J are TRBV19 and TRBJ1-1, with TRBD1 identical over 7 bases. The V segment lost 4 bases and the J segment 3 bases; nucleotides outside the gene matches: 11. There are 16 residues in the CDR3. Germline V gene lookup returns CDR1 LNHDA and CDR2 SQIVND (reference sequence).

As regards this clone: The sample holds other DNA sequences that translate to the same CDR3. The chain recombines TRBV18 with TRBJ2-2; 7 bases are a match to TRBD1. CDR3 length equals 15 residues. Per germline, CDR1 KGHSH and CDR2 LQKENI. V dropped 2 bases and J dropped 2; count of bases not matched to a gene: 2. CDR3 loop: CASSPGTENTGELFF. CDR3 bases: TGTGCCAGCTCACCAGGGACAGAAAACACCGGGGAGCTGTTTTTT.

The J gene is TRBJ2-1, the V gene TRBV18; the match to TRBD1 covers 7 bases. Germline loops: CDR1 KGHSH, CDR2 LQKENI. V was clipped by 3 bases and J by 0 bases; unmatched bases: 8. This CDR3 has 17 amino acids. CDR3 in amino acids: CASSPNSGTVSYNEQFF. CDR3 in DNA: TGTGCCAGCTCACCTAATTCCGGGACAGTCTCCTACAATGAGCAGTTCTTC.

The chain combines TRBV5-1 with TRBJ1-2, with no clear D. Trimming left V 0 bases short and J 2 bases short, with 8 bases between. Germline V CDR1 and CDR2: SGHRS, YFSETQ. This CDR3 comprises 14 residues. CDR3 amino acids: CASSLGSENYGYTF. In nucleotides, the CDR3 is TGCGCCAGCAGCTTGGGGTCAGAAAACTATGGCTACACCTTC.

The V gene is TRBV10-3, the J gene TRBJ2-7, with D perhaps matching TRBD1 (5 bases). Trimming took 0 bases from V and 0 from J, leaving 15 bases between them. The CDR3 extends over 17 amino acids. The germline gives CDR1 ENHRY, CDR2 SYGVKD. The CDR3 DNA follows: TGTGCCATCAGTGAGTCAGGTCAGGGTACCGGCTCCTACGAGCAGTACTTC. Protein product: CAISESGQGTGSYEQYF.